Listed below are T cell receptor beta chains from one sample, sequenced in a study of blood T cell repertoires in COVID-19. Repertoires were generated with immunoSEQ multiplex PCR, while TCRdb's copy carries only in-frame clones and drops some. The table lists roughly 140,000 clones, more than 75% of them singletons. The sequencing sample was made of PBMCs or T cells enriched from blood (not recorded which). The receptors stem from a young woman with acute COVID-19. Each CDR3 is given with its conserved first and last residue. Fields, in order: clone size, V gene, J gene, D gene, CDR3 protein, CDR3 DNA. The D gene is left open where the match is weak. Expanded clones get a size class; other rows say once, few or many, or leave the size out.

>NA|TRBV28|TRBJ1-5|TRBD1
CASSRDREGNQPQHF
TGTGCCAGCAGCCGAGACAGGGAGGGCAATCAGCCCCAGCATTTT
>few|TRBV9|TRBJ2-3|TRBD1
CASSITGVTDTQYF
TGTGCCAGCAGCATAACAGGGGTCACAGATACGCAGTATTTT
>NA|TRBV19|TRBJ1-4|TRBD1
CASNTGVPNEKLFF
TGTGCCAGTAATACAGGGGTGCCTAATGAAAAACTGTTTTTT
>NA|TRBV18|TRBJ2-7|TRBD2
CASSPGTSGAYEQYF
TGTGCCAGCTCACCGGGGACTAGCGGGGCCTACGAGCAGTACTTC
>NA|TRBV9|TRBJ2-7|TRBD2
CASSVGVGGGSYEQYF
TGTGCCAGCAGCGTAGGAGTGGGGGGGGGCTCCTACGAGCAGTACTTC
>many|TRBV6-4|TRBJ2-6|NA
CASSEASGAGANVLTF
TGTGCCAGCAGTGAGGCCTCGGGAGCTGGGGCCAACGTCCTGACTTTC
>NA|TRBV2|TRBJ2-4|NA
CASREPGLATNIQYF
TGTGCCAGCAGAGAACCGGGACTCGCCACGAACATTCAGTACTTC
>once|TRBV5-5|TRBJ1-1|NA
CASSFTTEMNTEAFF
TGTGCCAGCAGCTTCACGACAGAAATGAACACTGAAGCTTTCTTT
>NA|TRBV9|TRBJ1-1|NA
CASSPRDMEASDTEAFF
TGTGCCAGCAGCCCCCGGGACATGGAGGCTTCGGACACTGAAGCTTTCTTT
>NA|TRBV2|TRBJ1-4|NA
CASISETDNEKLFF
TGTGCCAGCATTTCGGAGACCGATAATGAAAAACTGTTTTTT
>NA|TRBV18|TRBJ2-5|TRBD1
CASSLGTGGRETQYF
TGTGCCAGCTCGCTCGGGACAGGAGGGCGGGAGACCCAGTACTTC
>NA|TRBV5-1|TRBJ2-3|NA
CASSLGVSPDTQYF
TGCGCCAGCAGCTTGGGAGTGTCCCCAGATACGCAGTATTTT
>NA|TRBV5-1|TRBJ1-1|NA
CASSLTRDTEAFF
TGCGCCAGCAGCCTGACTAGGGACACTGAAGCTTTCTTT
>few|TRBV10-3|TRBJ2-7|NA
CAIGGAKAPGLGGYEQYF
TGTGCCATCGGTGGGGCGAAAGCGCCTGGACTGGGGGGCTACGAGCAGTACTTC
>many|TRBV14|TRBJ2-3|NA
CASSSPSRVATDTQYF
TGTGCCAGCAGCAGTCCGTCCAGGGTCGCCACAGATACGCAGTATTTT
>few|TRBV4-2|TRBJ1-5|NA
CASSQDLGEQWNQPQHF
TGTGCCAGCAGCCAAGATCTAGGGGAACAGTGGAATCAGCCCCAGCATTTT
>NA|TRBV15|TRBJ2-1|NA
CATSSLLAARKFF
TGTGCCACCAGCAGTCTCCTGGCGGCTAGAAAGTTCTTC
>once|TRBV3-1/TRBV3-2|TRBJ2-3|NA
CASSQVRTSTDTQYF
TGTGCCAGCAGCCAAGTTAGAACTAGCACAGATACGCAGTATTTT
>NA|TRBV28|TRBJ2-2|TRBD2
CASRRLAGGTGELFF
TGTGCCAGCAGACGACTAGCGGGAGGCACCGGGGAGCTGTTTTTT
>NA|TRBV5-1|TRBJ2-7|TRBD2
CASSLVVAGGYEQYF
TGCGCCAGCAGCTTGGTGGTAGCGGGAGGCTACGAGCAGTACTTC
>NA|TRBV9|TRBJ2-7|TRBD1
CASSPDRGSYEQYF
TGTGCCAGCAGCCCGGACAGGGGCTCCTACGAGCAGTACTTC
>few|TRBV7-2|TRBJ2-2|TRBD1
CASSTRGLDTGELFF
TGTGCCAGCAGCACCAGGGGGCTGGACACCGGGGAGCTGTTTTTT
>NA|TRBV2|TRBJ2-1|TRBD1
CASRLGQGDEQFF
TGTGCCAGCAGATTGGGACAGGGTGATGAGCAGTTCTTC
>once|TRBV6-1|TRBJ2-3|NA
CASSETATRGTQYF
TGTGCCAGCAGTGAAACGGCGACCAGGGGTACGCAGTATTTT
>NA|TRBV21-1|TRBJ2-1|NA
CASSSGTPYNEQFF
TGTGCCAGCTCTTCTGGGACACCCTACAATGAGCAGTTCTTC
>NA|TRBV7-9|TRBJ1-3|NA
CASSTDGEELTIYF
TGTGCCAGCAGCACGGACGGGGAAGAACTCACCATATATTTT
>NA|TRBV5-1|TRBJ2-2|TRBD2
CASSLYSGRANTGELFF
TGCGCCAGCAGCTTATATAGCGGGAGGGCCAACACCGGGGAGCTGTTTTTT
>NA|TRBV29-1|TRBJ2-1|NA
CSVEGLGNEQFF
TGCAGCGTTGAGGGGCTAGGCAATGAGCAGTTCTTC
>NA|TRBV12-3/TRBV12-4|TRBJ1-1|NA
CASSFSENTEAFF
TGTGCCAGCAGTTTTTCAGAGAACACTGAAGCTTTCTTT
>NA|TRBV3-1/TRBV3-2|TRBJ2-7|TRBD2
CASSQASGSYEQYF
TGTGCCAGCAGCCAGGCTAGCGGGAGCTACGAGCAGTACTTC
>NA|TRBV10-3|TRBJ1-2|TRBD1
CAINPGQADGYTF
TGTGCCATCAATCCCGGACAGGCGGATGGCTACACCTTC
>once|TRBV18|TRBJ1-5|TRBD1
CASSPPGGQGNQPQHF
TGTGCCAGCTCACCACCGGGTGGACAGGGCAATCAGCCCCAGCATTTT
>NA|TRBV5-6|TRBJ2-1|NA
CASSLVGNREPYNEQFF
TGTGCCAGCAGCTTAGTCGGGAATAGGGAGCCTTACAATGAGCAGTTCTTC
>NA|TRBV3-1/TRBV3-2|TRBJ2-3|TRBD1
CASRGDRDPADTQYF
TGTGCCAGCAGAGGGGACAGGGATCCCGCAGATACGCAGTATTTT
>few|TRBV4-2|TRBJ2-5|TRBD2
CASSPTSGQETQYF
TGTGCCAGCAGCCCGACTAGCGGGCAAGAGACCCAGTACTTC
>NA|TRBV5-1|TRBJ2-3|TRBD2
CASSLAQSSGSEGTDTQYF
TGCGCCAGCAGCTTGGCGCAGTCTAGCGGGAGTGAGGGCACAGATACGCAGTATTTT
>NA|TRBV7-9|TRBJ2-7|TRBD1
CASSSSGQGFGEQYF
TGTGCCAGCAGCTCGTCGGGACAGGGCTTCGGCGAGCAGTACTTC
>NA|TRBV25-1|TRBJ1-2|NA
CASSEIDLGANYGYTF
TGTGCCAGCAGTGAAATAGACTTAGGGGCTAACTATGGCTACACCTTC
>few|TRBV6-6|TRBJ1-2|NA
CASSLYYGYTF
TGTGCCAGCAGCCTATACTATGGCTACACCTTC
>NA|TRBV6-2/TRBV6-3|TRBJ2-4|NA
CASSLNTKNIQYF
TGTGCCAGCAGTCTGAACACCAAAAACATTCAGTACTTC
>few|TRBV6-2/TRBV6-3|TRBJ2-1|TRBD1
CASSRQGDYNEQFF
TGTGCCAGCAGCCGACAGGGGGACTACAATGAGCAGTTCTTC
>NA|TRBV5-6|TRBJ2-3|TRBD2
CASDLAGETQYF
TGTGCCAGTGACTTAGCGGGGGAGACGCAGTATTTT
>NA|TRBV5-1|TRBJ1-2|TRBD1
CASSLGLSGGGAGYTF
TGCGCCAGCAGCTTGGGCCTTTCGGGAGGGGGCGCGGGCTACACCTTC
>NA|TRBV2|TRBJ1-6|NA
CASSREANSPLHF
TGTGCCAGCTCCAGGGAGGCAAATTCACCCCTCCACTTT
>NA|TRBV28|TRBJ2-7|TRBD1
CASSETGQGSHEQYF
TGTGCCAGCAGTGAGACGGGACAGGGCTCCCACGAGCAGTACTTC
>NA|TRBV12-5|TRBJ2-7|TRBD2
CASGSLRASGDDEQYF
TGTGCTAGTGGTTCCCTAAGGGCTAGCGGGGACGACGAGCAGTACTTC
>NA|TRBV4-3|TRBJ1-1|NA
CASSQDWADSLDTEAFF
TGCGCCAGCAGCCAAGATTGGGCCGACAGTTTGGACACTGAAGCTTTCTTT
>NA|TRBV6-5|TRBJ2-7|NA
CASSYSQGLSYEQYF
TGTGCCAGCAGTTACAGCCAGGGTCTCTCCTACGAGCAGTACTTC
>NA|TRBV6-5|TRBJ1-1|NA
CASSYSTGEAFF
TGTGCCAGCAGTTACTCGACGGGTGAAGCTTTCTTT
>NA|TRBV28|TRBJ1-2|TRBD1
CASQDATGRYDSYTF
TGTGCCAGCCAGGATGCGACAGGGCGTTATGATAGCTACACCTTC
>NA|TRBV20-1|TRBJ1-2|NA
CSAPQGGYTF
TGCAGTGCGCCGCAGGGAGGCTACACCTTC
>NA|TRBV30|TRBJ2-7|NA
CAWRKAASGSYEQYF
TGTGCCTGGAGAAAAGCGGCGAGCGGGTCCTACGAGCAGTACTTC
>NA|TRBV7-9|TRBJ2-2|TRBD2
CASSLGLADYTGELFF
TGTGCCAGCAGCTTAGGACTAGCGGATTACACCGGGGAGCTGTTTTTT